This TCR beta chain comes out of a study of PD-1 blockade in classical Hodgkin lymphoma. Whole-study findings and limits: Compared with baseline, CD4+ but not CD8+ TCR diversity had risen significantly by C4D1.

Following autologous stem cell transplantation, relapse occurred in every patient, and exposure to brentuximab vedotin varied. Patients' outcomes at their best amounted to complete response, partial response or progressive disease. Clones were sequenced by immunoSEQ multiplex PCR, and TCRdb holds only the in-frame ones, with some missing. The sample has roughly 100,000 clones, 85% to 90% seen once. CDR3 length: 17 amino acids. V dropped 2 bases and J dropped 0 bases, with 17 bases sitting between them. Note on this clone: Its matching antigen is unknown.

This material consisted of peripheral blood mononuclear cells (PBMCs), taken before the second cycle of nivolumab. The TCR sequence derives from a human donor with classical Hodgkin lymphoma. V and J are TRBV23-1 and TRBJ2-7; perhaps TRBD1 as D (5 bases). Being an ORF, TRBV23-1 has a function that is uncertain. The CDR3, as DNA: TGCGCCAGCAGTCAAACAGGTAGGTTTTTTAGCTCCTACGAGCAGTACTTC. Its translation is CASSQTGRFFSSYEQYF.